The 17 T cell receptor beta chains listed next were all sequenced from one sample in a study of T-cell memory formation after mild COVID-19. TCRdb recomputed calls from the 5' RACE reads with MiXCR, one row per CDR3 protein. The table includes approximately 410,000 distinct CDR3 sequences, around a quarter detected once. Sequences were obtained from PBMCs or a T cell subset sorted from them (not recorded which). The receptors derive from an adult woman who had mild COVID-19 (a few samples of this study predate the infection). Cell type and time point are not known.

This clonotype was counted between two and nine times. This sequence joins TRBV12-3 or TRBV12-4 and TRBJ1-5; D is unresolved. The CDR3 is 14 amino acids. Trimming took 3 bases from V and 3 from J, leaving 9 bases between them. The CDR3 spells CASSFRRNNQPQHF. Here the CDR3 DNA reads TGTGCCAGCAGTTTCCGGCGGAACAATCAGCCCCAGCATTTT.

The genes are TRBV6-6 and TRBJ1-2; possibly TRBD1 for D (5 bases). Trimming left V 7 bases short and J 1 base short, with 13 bases between. This CDR3 contains 14 residues. Germline CDR1 reads MNHNY; CDR2 reads SVGAGI (reference sequence). CDR3 bases: TGTGCCAGCATCCGGGGGGATGGTAACTATGGCTACACCTTC. Translated: CASIRGDGNYGYTF.

V gene TRBV7-2 combines with J gene TRBJ2-1; D not resolved. Germline lookup yields CDR1 SGHTA and CDR2 FQGNSA. There are 14 residues in the CDR3. V lost 5 bases, J lost 7 bases, and 15 bases lay in between. In nucleotides, the CDR3 is TGTGCCAGCAGCGACGAACCGGGTAGAAATGAGCAGTTCTTC. It codes for CASSDEPGRNEQFF.

This clonotype has only a few counts. A junction end diverges from the germline sequence, so it may reflect a read error. The rearrangement joins TRBV6-2 or TRBV6-3 to TRBJ2-4; 7 bases are shared with TRBD1. The CDR3 length is 14 residues. CDR1 is MNHEY and CDR2 is SVGEGT in the germline V gene. The CDR3: CASRIPGQKSIQYF. CDR3 coding DNA: TGTGCCAGCAGGATCCCGGGACAGAAAAGCATTCAGTACTTC.

The chain is built from TRBV4-1 and TRBJ2-5; tentative D call: TRBD2 (6 bases). V was clipped by 0 bases and J by 7 bases, with 12 bases between them. Germline assignment: CDR1 MGHRA and CDR2 YSYEKL. This CDR3 region has 14 residues. DNA for the CDR3: TGCGCCAGCAGCCAAGATATTCTAGCGCGGACCCAGTACTTC. Translated: CASSQDILARTQYF.

The rearrangement uses TRBV5-1 and TRBJ1-1; 7 positions agree with TRBD1. Germline V gives CDR1 SGHRS, CDR2 YFSETQ. The CDR3 is made up of 12 amino acids. V dropped 4 bases and J dropped 10; count of bases not matched to a gene: 7. The CDR3 sequence: CASSDKQGRAFF. CDR3 coding DNA: TGCGCCAGCAGCGACAAACAGGGGAGAGCTTTCTTT.

This clonotype was seen a few times. The CDR3 DNA is TGTGCCAGCAGCCCTAGAGGGGGGATCTACGAGCAGTACTTC. This translates into CASSPRGGIYEQYF. The rearrangement joins TRBV7-8 to TRBJ2-7; D may correspond to TRBD1 or TRBD2 (6 bases each). The CDR3 contains 14 residues. The V gene's germline CDR1 is SGHVS and CDR2 FQNEAQ. The V gene lost 5 bases and the J gene lost 3 bases, with 14 bases spanning the gap.

In this sample, this clonotype turned up a few times. The rearrangement uses TRBV7-9 and TRBJ1-2; TRBD1 is a possible D gene (5 bases). The CDR3 covers 15 residues. Germline assignment: CDR1 SEHNR and CDR2 FQNEAQ (reference sequence). V lost 1 base and J 4 bases, leaving 13 bases between the germline ends. This CDR3 is CASSLGQPNSYGYTF. The CDR3 DNA reads TGTGCCAGCAGCTTAGGACAGCCGAACTCCTATGGCTACACCTTC. Full variable domain (outside the CDR3, taken from reference TRBV7-9 and TRBJ1-2): DTGVSQNPRHKITKRGQNVTFRCDPISEHNRLYWYRQTLGQGPEFLTYFQNEAQLEKSRLLSDRFSAERPKGSFSTLEIQRTEQGDSAMYLCASSLGQPNSYGYTFGSGTRLTVV.

The sample holds a few counts of this clonotype. The chain uses TRBV6-5 and TRBJ2-3; 8 bases align to TRBD2. V lost 6 bases to trimming and J lost 2 bases; unmatched junction nucleotides: 13. CDR1 and CDR2 from the germline V gene are MNHEY and SVGAGI. This CDR3 is built from 17 residues. Here the CDR3 reads CASRKDRSGGDTDTQYF. The CDR3, as DNA: TGTGCCAGCAGAAAGGATCGATCGGGGGGGGACACAGATACGCAGTATTTT.

This clonotype has only a few counts. V is TRBV5-1 and J is TRBJ1-2, with TRBD1 as a possible D gene (5 bases). Deletions cut 4 bases from V and 4 bases from J, with 8 bases between. CDR1 SGHRS and CDR2 YFSETQ come from the germline V gene. This CDR3 comprises 12 residues. The CDR3 protein is CASSGDGYGYTF. The CDR3 DNA sequence: TGCGCCAGCAGCGGGGACGGCTATGGCTACACCTTC.

The chain employs TRBV9 and TRBJ2-1, with TRBD2 identical over 8 bases. Germline V gives CDR1 SGDLS, CDR2 YYNGEE. Trimming removed 4 bases from V and 6 bases from J; junction bases left unmatched: 15. This CDR3 has 17 amino acids. CDR3 coding DNA: TGTGCCAGCAGCCCCTATCGTGGACTAGCTTCGAGCAATGAGCAGTTCTTC. Encoded protein: CASSPYRGLASSNEQFF.

This clonotype was seen ten or more times. The chain employs TRBV4-1 and TRBJ1-1; D gene unclear. The V and J ends lost 6 bases and 1 base respectively, with 12 bases between them. This CDR3 region has 14 residues. Looked up from germline, CDR1 is MGHRA and CDR2 is YSYEKL. CDR3 loop: CASRTLPGNTEAFF. Here the CDR3 DNA reads TGCGCCAGCAGAACCCTCCCGGGGAACACTGAAGCTTTCTTT.

The chain employs TRBV12-3 or TRBV12-4 and TRBJ1-2; D uncertain. Trimming shortened V by 3 bases and J by 4 bases, and 3 bases separated the two germline ends. This CDR3 comprises 11 residues. The CDR3 DNA reads as TGTGCCAGCAGTTTGGCCTATGGCTACACCTTC. This translates into CASSLAYGYTF.

This clonotype was picked up a small number of times. The chain has TRBV5-1 and TRBJ2-7; D possibly matches TRBD1 or TRBD2 (5 bases each). The CDR3 has 14 amino acids. Germline CDR1 SGHRS, CDR2 YFSETQ. V was pared by 3 bases and J by 3 bases, with 13 bases between. CDR3 in amino acids: CASSSVGDIYEQYF. The CDR3 bases are TGCGCCAGCAGCTCGGTGGGGGATATCTACGAGCAGTACTTC. The variable domain in full, completed from reference TRBV5-1 and TRBJ2-7, reads KAGVTQTPRYLIKTRGQQVTLSCSPISGHRSVSWYQQTPGQGLQFLFEYFSETQRNKGNFPGRFSGRQFSNSRSEMNVSTLELGDSALYLCASSSVGDIYEQYFGPGTRLTVT.

The V and J genes are TRBV5-1 and TRBJ2-4; the match to TRBD2 covers 11 bases. The CDR3 covers 14 residues. V was pared by 4 bases and J by 6 bases, with 3 bases of the junction left unmatched. CDR1 and CDR2 (germline): SGHRS, YFSETQ. The CDR3 region has the DNA TGCGCCAGCAGCCCGGGACTAGCGGTAAACATTCAGTACTTC. Translating gives CASSPGLAVNIQYF. Full variable domain (missing parts from reference TRBV5-1 and TRBJ2-4): KAGVTQTPRYLIKTRGQQVTLSCSPISGHRSVSWYQQTPGQGLQFLFEYFSETQRNKGNFPGRFSGRQFSNSRSEMNVSTLELGDSALYLCASSPGLAVNIQYFGAGTRLSVL.

The genes are TRBV7-9 and TRBJ2-1, with a weak D call TRBD1 (6 bases). The V end lost 1 base, the J end lost 7 bases, and 14 bases lay between the germline ends. CDR3 length: 15 residues. The V gene's germline CDR1 is SEHNR and CDR2 FQNEAQ (reference sequence). The CDR3 DNA reads TGTGCCAGCAGCTTAGATTACGGGACAACTAATGAGCAGTTCTTC. Translation gives CASSLDYGTTNEQFF.

The rearrangement joins TRBV7-8 to TRBJ1-1, with a weak D call TRBD1 (5 bases). The CDR3 covers 12 residues. Looked up from germline, CDR1 is SGHVS and CDR2 is FQNEAQ. Trimming took off 5 bases at V and 4 bases at J, with 8 bases between the two ends. CDR3 DNA sequence: TGTGCCAGCAGCGGGGGGATCACTGAAGCTTTCTTT. This gives the protein CASSGGITEAFF.